The 27 T cell receptor beta chains reported below all come from one sample, sequenced in a study of type 1 regulatory T cells. These receptors' antigens are unknown. From the reads, TCRdb called clonotypes with MiXCR, one entry per CDR3 protein. The data hold some 71,000 distinct CDR3 sequences, with around 21% observed a single time. Study conclusions and caveats: Type 1 regulatory T cells had a more restricted TCR repertoire than non-type 1 regulatory T cells.

Sample: cultured type 1 regulatory T (Tr1) cells, either the whole culture or a sorted fraction (not recorded which). The origin of the receptors is a human donor in good health.

This clonotype has only a few counts. This sequence joins TRBV10-3 and TRBJ2-1; D is possibly TRBD1 (5 bases). Germline V CDR1 and CDR2: ENHRY, SYGVKD. CDR3 length: 16 amino acids. V was trimmed by 0 bases and J by 6 bases, leaving 15 bases between them. CDR3 bases: TGTGCCATCAGTGAGTCCTTCTTGACAGTTCTCAATGAGCAGTTCTTC. Translation: CAISESFLTVLNEQFF.

The rearrangement uses TRBV5-1 and TRBJ2-3, with TRBD2 matching over 10 bases. V shed 0 bases and J 3 bases; nucleotides not matched to a gene: 7. The CDR3 totals 17 residues. Germline V gene data show CDR1 as SGHRS and CDR2 as YFSETQ. The DNA for the CDR3 is TGCGCCAGCAGCTTGGGGGCTAGCGGGAGTGGGACAGATACGCAGTATTTT. Translation: CASSLGASGSGTDTQYF.

This clonotype was picked up a small number of times. J is TRBJ2-7 and V is TRBV6-5; D remains ambiguous. The V end lost 0 bases, the J end lost 6 bases, and 6 bases lay between the germline ends. The CDR3 has 12 residues. CDR1 is MNHEY and CDR2 is SVGAGI in the germline V gene. The CDR3 here is CASSYSLGEQYF. CDR3 coding DNA: TGTGCCAGCAGTTACTCTTTGGGCGAGCAGTACTTC.

This clonotype has a count of ten or more. The V gene is TRBV6-5, the J gene TRBJ2-2; perhaps TRBD1 as D (6 bases). There are 18 residues in the CDR3. V shed 0 bases and J shed 2 bases, with 16 bases lying between them. Germline CDR1 is MNHEY and CDR2 is SVGAGI. Here the CDR3 DNA reads TGTGCCAGCAGTTACTCGATGGGGGCCAGAGCTAACACCGGGGAGCTGTTTTTT. As protein: CASSYSMGARANTGELFF.

The chain combines TRBV7-2 with TRBJ2-4, with D possibly being TRBD1 (5 bases). CDR1 and CDR2 from the germline V gene are SGHTA and FQGNSA. CDR3 size: 16 residues. V shed 5 bases and J shed 7 bases, with 21 bases lying between them. In DNA, the CDR3 is TGTGCCAGCAGCAAAGTTGTTCAGGGTGTCAAGAACATTCAGTACTTC. As protein: CASSKVVQGVKNIQYF. Full variable domain (missing parts from reference TRBV7-2 and TRBJ2-4): GAGVSQSPSNKVTEKGKDVELRCDPISGHTALYWYRQSLGQGLEFLIYFQGNSAPDKSGLPSDRFSAERTGGSVSTLTIQRTQQEDSAVYLCASSKVVQGVKNIQYFGAGTRLSVL.

This clonotype appeared many times. V and J are TRBV25-1 and TRBJ2-3, with 11 bases identical to TRBD2. J was trimmed by 7 bases and V by 7 bases; bases with no gene match: 7. The germline V gene encodes CDR1 MGHDK and CDR2 SYGVNS. The CDR3 spans 14 residues. The CDR3 DNA is TGTGCCAGCAAGGTAGCGGGAGGGGATAATACGCAGTATTTT. It encodes CASKVAGGDNTQYF.

The chain is built from TRBV20-1 and TRBJ1-2; tentative D call: TRBD1 (5 bases). The germline gives CDR1 DFQATT, CDR2 SNEGSKA (reference sequence). The CDR3 covers 14 residues. V lost 1 base and J lost 0, with 9 bases in between. This CDR3 reads CSARGQPANYGYTF. CDR3 DNA: TGCAGTGCTAGAGGACAGCCGGCTAACTATGGCTACACCTTC.

This clonotype has a handful of counts. CDR3 DNA sequence: TGTGCCAGCAGCTTAGAGAGCGGGATGACTTACAATGAGCAGTTCTTC. Translating it yields CASSLESGMTYNEQFF. The chain joins TRBV7-2 to TRBJ2-1; 7 bases line up with TRBD2. CDR1 SGHTA and CDR2 FQGNSA come from the germline V gene. The CDR3 runs 16 residues. Trimming cost V 1 base and J 4 bases; bases outside gene matches: 7.

V and J are TRBV20-1 and TRBJ2-3; TRBD2 matches 9 bases. CDR1 is DFQATT, CDR2 SNEGSKA, per germline (reference sequence). The CDR3 spans 16 residues. V shed 3 bases, J shed 2 bases, and the junction held 9 bases outside the gene matches. CDR3 protein: CSASTLGGRATDTQYF. The CDR3 DNA is TGCAGTGCTAGTACGTTAGGCGGGAGGGCCACAGATACGCAGTATTTT.

This clonotype was counted a few times. The CDR3 coding sequence is TGTTCCACCGGAGGTATTAGCGGGAGGGCTAATGAGCAGTTCTTC. Translation: CSTGGISGRANEQFF. The V and J genes are TRBV19 and TRBJ2-1; TRBD2 matches at 11 bases. The CDR3 consists of 15 residues. CDR1 and CDR2 (germline): LNHDA, SQIVND (reference sequence).

This clonotype has a handful of counts. The chain carries TRBV28 and TRBJ2-7; 8 bases align to TRBD2. Germline V gene lookup returns CDR1 MDHEN and CDR2 SYDVKM. The CDR3 has 15 residues. J gave up 6 bases and V 3 bases, and 10 bases lay outside the gene matches. This CDR3 is CASSFPGLGPSEQYF. The CDR3 DNA is TGTGCCAGCAGTTTCCCGGGACTAGGTCCCTCCGAGCAGTACTTC.

The genes are TRBV5-1 and TRBJ2-3; TRBD1 matches 9 bases. V lost 4 bases, J lost 1 base, and 4 bases stayed unmatched. The CDR3 has 15 amino acids. CDR1 is SGHRS and CDR2 is YFSETQ in the germline V gene. CDR3 nucleotide sequence: TGCGCCAGCAGCGGGGGACAGGGCGGCACAGATACGCAGTATTTT. This gives the protein CASSGGQGGTDTQYF.

This chain connects TRBV20-1 to TRBJ2-5; TRBD2 agrees at 8 bases. CDR1 DFQATT and CDR2 SNEGSKA come from the germline V gene (reference sequence). CDR3 size: 14 residues. The junction had 5 bases not matched to a gene; V was cut back by 3 bases and J by 2 bases. The CDR3: CSARKTSGQETQYF. The CDR3 nucleotides read TGCAGTGCTAGGAAAACTAGCGGTCAAGAGACCCAGTACTTC.

This clonotype came up a few times. The CDR3 DNA follows: TGTGCCAGCTCACGGGCAGCTGAAGCTTTCTTT. Its translation: CASSRAAEAFF. The chain has TRBV18 and TRBJ1-1; D unresolved. The CDR3 is 11 amino acids. V was cut by 4 bases and J by 6 bases, with 6 bases left in between. CDR1 is KGHSH, CDR2 LQKENI, per germline.

This clonotype has at least ten counts. CDR3: CASTRAHEQYF. For the CDR3, the DNA is TGTGCCAGCACCAGAGCCCACGAGCAGTACTTC. The rearrangement links TRBV6-7 to TRBJ2-7; D not resolved. TRBV6-7 is designated an ORF whose function remains uncertain. The length of the CDR3 is 11 residues. V was cut by 7 bases and J by 5 bases, with 9 bases left in between.

In this sample, this clonotype turned up many times. The V and J genes are TRBV5-1 and TRBJ2-5; D remains ambiguous. The ends were cut back, 0 bases at V and 7 bases at J, with 13 bases in the middle. This CDR3 region has 14 residues. CDR1 and CDR2 (germline): SGHRS, YFSETQ. The CDR3 is CASSLETGPGTQYF. The CDR3 DNA reads as TGCGCCAGCAGCTTGGAAACCGGACCGGGGACCCAGTACTTC.

This clonotype was recorded at least ten times. The chain uses TRBV18 and TRBJ1-5; D unclear. The CDR3 runs to 13 residues. In germline, CDR1 is KGHSH, CDR2 LQKENI. The V and J ends lost 2 bases and 1 base respectively, with 3 bases between them. The CDR3 reads CASSPGSNQPQHF. DNA of the CDR3: TGTGCCAGCTCACCAGGAAGCAATCAGCCCCAGCATTTT.

This clonotype was seen a handful of times. The V call is TRBV5-1, the J call TRBJ2-7; 7 bases fit TRBD2. The CDR3 extends over 16 amino acids. With 0 bases clipped from V and 2 bases from J, the junction kept 8 bases outside the gene matches. Germline V gene data show CDR1 as SGHRS and CDR2 as YFSETQ. CDR3 amino acids: CASSLAGGLAAYEQYF. The DNA for the CDR3 is TGCGCCAGCAGCTTGGCCGGTGGGCTAGCGGCCTACGAGCAGTACTTC.

Ten or more counts support this clonotype. V is TRBV5-1 and J is TRBJ2-5, with 8 bases fitting TRBD1. V trimming: 5 bases; J trimming: 1 base; junction bases outside the gene matches: 4. The germline CDR1 and CDR2 sequences are SGHRS and YFSETQ. The CDR3 is made up of 14 amino acids. CDR3 DNA: TGCGCCAGCAGGACAGGGGACTTCCAAGAGACCCAGTACTTC. It encodes CASRTGDFQETQYF.

This clonotype was detected once. The chain recombines TRBV7-9 with TRBJ2-7; no clear D. The CDR3 consists of 13 residues. Germline V gene data show CDR1 as SEHNR and CDR2 as FQNEAQ (reference sequence). With 4 bases removed from V and 2 bases from J, the gap between germline ends came to 9 bases. The CDR3 DNA reads as TGTGCCAGCAGCTCAGACGGTCCCTACGAGCAGTACTTC. It codes for CASSSDGPYEQYF.

This clonotype was detected only a few times. This chain joins TRBV6-5 and TRBJ2-7, with no clear D. V lost 7 bases, J lost 7 bases, and 11 bases lay in between. The CDR3 totals 11 residues. Per the germline V gene, CDR1 is MNHEY and CDR2 is SVGAGI. CDR3 nucleotide sequence: TGTGCCAGCACCTCCCTGTGGGAGCAGTACTTC. Translating it yields CASTSLWEQYF.

This clonotype was counted at least ten times. The J gene is TRBJ2-1, the V gene TRBV27, with 14 nucleotides matching TRBD2. The ends lost 4 bases at V and 4 bases at J; junction bases unmatched: 6. The CDR3 totals 17 residues. Germline CDR1 MNHEY, CDR2 SMNVEV (reference sequence). CDR3 coding DNA: TGTGCCAGCAGTTGGGGACTAGCGGGAGTGCGGTACAATGAGCAGTTCTTC. Translated: CASSWGLAGVRYNEQFF.

The sample holds a few counts of this clonotype. The rearrangement joins TRBV20-1 to TRBJ1-1; D remains unclear. Trimming removed 0 bases at V and 1 base at J, with 9 bases between. Per germline, CDR1 DFQATT and CDR2 SNEGSKA (reference sequence). The CDR3 extends over 14 amino acids. The CDR3 here is CSARDPQGNTEAFF. DNA for the CDR3: TGCAGTGCTAGAGACCCCCAAGGGAACACTGAAGCTTTCTTT.

This clonotype was counted between two and nine times. The chain carries TRBV5-4 and TRBJ2-1; 8 nucleotides agree with TRBD1. Germline CDR1 reads SGHNT; CDR2 reads YYREEE (reference sequence). V lost 0 bases and J lost 7; bases outside the gene matches: 6. The CDR3 spans 15 residues. CDR3 region: CASSLGGRGRNEQFF. The CDR3 nucleotides read TGTGCCAGCAGCTTGGGGGGCAGGGGGCGGAATGAGCAGTTCTTC.

This clonotype was recorded a few times. The J gene is TRBJ2-7, the V gene TRBV29-1, with D possibly being TRBD1 (6 bases). V was shortened by 8 bases and J by 3 bases, with 11 bases between the two germline ends. The CDR3 runs 11 residues. Germline V gene lookup returns CDR1 SQVTM and CDR2 ANQGSEA. The CDR3 protein is CSIAQGYEQYF. The CDR3 nucleotides read TGCAGCATCGCACAGGGCTACGAGCAGTACTTC.

This chain links TRBV5-1 with TRBJ1-3; D is possibly TRBD1 (6 bases). V lost 3 bases to trimming and J lost 1 base, with 14 bases between them. The CDR3 is 16 amino acids. CDR1 is SGHRS and CDR2 is YFSETQ in the germline V gene. The CDR3 region is CASSYTGRSSGNTIYF. Written as DNA, the CDR3 is TGCGCCAGCAGCTACACAGGGAGATCATCTGGAAACACCATATATTTT. Full variable domain (rest looked up from reference TRBV5-1 and TRBJ1-3): KAGVTQTPRYLIKTRGQQVTLSCSPISGHRSVSWYQQTPGQGLQFLFEYFSETQRNKGNFPGRFSGRQFSNSRSEMNVSTLELGDSALYLCASSYTGRSSGNTIYFGEGSWLTVV.

This clonotype was seen only a few times. This sequence joins TRBV12-3 or TRBV12-4 and TRBJ1-2; D remains ambiguous. V gave up 3 bases and J gave up 2 bases, with 13 bases separating them. This CDR3 spans 15 amino acids. Here the CDR3 reads CASSFGGLGNYGYTF. In DNA, the CDR3 is TGTGCCAGCAGTTTCGGAGGACTGGGAAACTATGGCTACACCTTC.